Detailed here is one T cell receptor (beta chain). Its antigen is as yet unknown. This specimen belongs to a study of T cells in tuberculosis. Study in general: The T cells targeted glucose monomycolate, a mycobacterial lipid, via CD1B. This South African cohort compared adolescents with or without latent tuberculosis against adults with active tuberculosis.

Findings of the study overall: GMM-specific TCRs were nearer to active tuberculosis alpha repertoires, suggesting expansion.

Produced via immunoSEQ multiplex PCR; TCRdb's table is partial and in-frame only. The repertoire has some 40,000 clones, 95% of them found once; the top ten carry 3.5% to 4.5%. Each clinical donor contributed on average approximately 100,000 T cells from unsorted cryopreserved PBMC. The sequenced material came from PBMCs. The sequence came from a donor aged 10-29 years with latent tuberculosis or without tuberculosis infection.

Here the CDR3 reads CASGLPGAWGNEQFF. CDR3 bases: TGTGCTAGTGGTTTGCCAGGGGCCTGGGGAAATGAGCAGTTCTTC. The V call is TRBV12-5, the J call TRBJ2-1; tentatively, D is TRBD1 (6 bases). The CDR3 length is 15 residues. V was clipped by 2 bases and J by 7 bases, with 15 bases between them. Per the germline V gene, CDR1 is LGHNT and CDR2 is FRNRAP.